This T cell receptor (beta chain) was found in a study of chemoradiotherapy in HPV16-positive cancers. Germline CDR1 and CDR2: MNHEY and SVGAGI. The CDR3 has 15 amino acids. The V and J ends lost 6 bases and 8 bases, in that order; junction bases with no gene match: 12. Produced via immunoSEQ multiplex PCR; TCRdb's table is partial and in-frame only. The repertoire holds about 66,000 clones, with about nine tenths as singletons. This sample comprised blood, obtained from a patient who underwent chemoradiotherapy. This chain links TRBV6-5 with TRBJ1-4, with 7 bases identical to TRBD1. The TCR was taken from a human donor with HPV-associated anogenital cancer. For the CDR3, the DNA is TGTGCCAGCAGGCGGAGCAGTACCAGGGGGGAAAAACTGTTTTTT. Protein: CASRRSSTRGEKLFF.